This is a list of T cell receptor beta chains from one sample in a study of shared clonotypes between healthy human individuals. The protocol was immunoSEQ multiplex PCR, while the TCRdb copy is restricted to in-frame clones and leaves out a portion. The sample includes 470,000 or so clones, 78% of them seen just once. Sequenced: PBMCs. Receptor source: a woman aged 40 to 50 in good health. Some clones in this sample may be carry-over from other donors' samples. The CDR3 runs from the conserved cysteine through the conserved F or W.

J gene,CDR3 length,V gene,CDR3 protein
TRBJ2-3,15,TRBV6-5,CASSRRDSRTDTQYF
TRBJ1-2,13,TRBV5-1,CASSLAGSGGYTF
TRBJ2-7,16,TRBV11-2,CASSHRLAGVTYEQYF
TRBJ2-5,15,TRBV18,CASSPWTGAGETQYF
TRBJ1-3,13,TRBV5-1,CASGASSGNTIYF
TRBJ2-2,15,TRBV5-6,CASSGDLYNTGELFF
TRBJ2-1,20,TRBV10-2,CASSESTLRADLSSYNEQFF
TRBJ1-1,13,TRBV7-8,CASSHRTGTLGFF
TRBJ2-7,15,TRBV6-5,CASSYGGGSMYEQYF
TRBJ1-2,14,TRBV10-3,CAISGDREVYGYTF
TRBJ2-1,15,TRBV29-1,CSVDPGTGIYNEQFF
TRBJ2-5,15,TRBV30,CAWSVLMAAQETQYF
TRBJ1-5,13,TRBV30,CAWSSQGDQPQHF
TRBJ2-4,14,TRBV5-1,CASSLGTGRNIQYF
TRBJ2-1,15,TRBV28,CASRTRANSYNEQFF
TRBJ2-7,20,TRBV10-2,CASSGPPIGTSLQGGYEQYF
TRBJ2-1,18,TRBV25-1,CASSDAIAGGPVYNEQFF
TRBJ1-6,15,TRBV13,CASSLVAGGNSPLHF
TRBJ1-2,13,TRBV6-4,CASSANRGYGYTF
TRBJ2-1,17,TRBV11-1,CASSSGTSGTAGNEQFF
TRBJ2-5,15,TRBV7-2,CASSLTSGRTGTQYF
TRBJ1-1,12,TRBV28,CASLGGVTEAFF
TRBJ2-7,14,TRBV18,CASSPPGLAYEQYF
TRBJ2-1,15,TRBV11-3,CASSKERARYNEQFF
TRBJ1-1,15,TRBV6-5,CASSYSARQGPEAFF
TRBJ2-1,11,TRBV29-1,CSVGTYNEQFF
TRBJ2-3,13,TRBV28,CASSGFSTDTQYF
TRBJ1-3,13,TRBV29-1,CSGRTGGGNTIYF
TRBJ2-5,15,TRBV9,CASSPGYRNQETQYF
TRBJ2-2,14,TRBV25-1,CASSGERLAGELFF
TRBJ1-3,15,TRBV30,CAWSVQVFSGNTIYF
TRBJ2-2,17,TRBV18,CASSGQGGSSNTGELFF
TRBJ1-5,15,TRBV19,CASRSDRAQPQPQHF
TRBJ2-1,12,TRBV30,CARAGGLNEQFF
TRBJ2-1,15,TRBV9,CASSFGLVPYNEQFF
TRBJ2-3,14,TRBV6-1,CASSLAGPRDTQYF
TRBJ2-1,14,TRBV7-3,CASSSNGQIGEQFF
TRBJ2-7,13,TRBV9,CASTLEVDGEQYF
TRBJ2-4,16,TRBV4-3,CASSLRRGETKNIQYF
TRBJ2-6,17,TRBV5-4,CASRSGQGVSGANVLTF
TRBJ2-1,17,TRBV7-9,CASSPARTSGSQDEQFF
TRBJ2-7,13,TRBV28,CAYGRHDTYEQYF
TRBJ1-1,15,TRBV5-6,CASSPTGGENTEAFF
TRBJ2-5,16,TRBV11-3,CASSPGGRAGRETQYF
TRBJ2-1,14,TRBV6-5,CASSTGLAGVLQFF
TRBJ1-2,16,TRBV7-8,CASSLAPSRQGYGYTF
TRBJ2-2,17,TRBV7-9,CASSRRDSLRGTGELFF
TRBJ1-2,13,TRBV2,CASSETAGWGYTF
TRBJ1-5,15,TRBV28,CASIRWTGGNQPQHF
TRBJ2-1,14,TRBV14,CASSPIAGGMAQFF
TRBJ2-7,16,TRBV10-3,CAISDSQGRPTYEQYF
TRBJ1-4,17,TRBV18,CASSFVAGGASNEKLFF
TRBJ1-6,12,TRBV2,CATGRLGSPLHF
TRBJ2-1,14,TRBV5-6,CASRTSGRANEQFF
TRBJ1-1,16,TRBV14,CASSQEGTGGRPEAFF
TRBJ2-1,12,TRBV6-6,CASSRGGTSLFF
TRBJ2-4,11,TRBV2,CASSPENIQYF
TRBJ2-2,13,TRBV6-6,CASATANTGELFF